What follows are 5 T cell receptor beta chains derived from one specimen sequenced in a study of T-cell reconstitution after alpha-beta-depleted transplantation in children. The authors prepared the TCRbeta library with unique molecular identifiers. Using its own MiXCR run on the PCR reads, TCRdb lists one record per CDR3 protein. The sample holds hundreds of thousands of distinct CDR3 sequences; about 12% are singletons and the top ten take 0.65% to 0.9%. The sample consisted of PBMCs, taken before TCRalphabeta/CD19-depleted stem cell transplant. The receptor source for this set is a girl aged 2 to 10 with congenital amegakaryocytic thrombocytopenia, due to receive a stem cell transplant.

The V and J genes are TRBV28 and TRBJ2-5, with D unresolved. CDR3 size: 16 residues. V shed 3 bases and J shed 5 bases, with 19 bases lying between them. Per germline, CDR1 MDHEN and CDR2 SYDVKM. CDR3: CASSFIIAGRRETQYF. In DNA form, the CDR3 reads TGTGCCAGCAGTTTTATTATAGCAGGACGTCGGGAGACCCAGTACTTC.

There are many counts of this clonotype. This chain joins TRBV5-1 and TRBJ2-1; TRBD2 matches 8 bases. Per germline, CDR1 SGHRS and CDR2 YFSETQ. V lost 1 base to trimming and J lost 5 bases; unmatched junction nucleotides: 5. The CDR3 sequence is 15 residues long. CDR3 DNA sequence: TGCGCCAGCAGCTTGTCACTAGCGGAAGACAATGAGCAGTTCTTC. It encodes CASSLSLAEDNEQFF.

In regard to this clonotype: One base away lies a much larger clone, so this may be a sequencing read error. This chain connects TRBV20-1 to TRBJ2-2; D gene unclear. The CDR3 sequence is 13 residues long. CDR1 DFQATT and CDR2 SNEGSKA come from the germline V gene (reference sequence). Trimming took 7 bases from V and 3 from J, leaving 12 bases between them. The CDR3 DNA is TGCAGTGGTGGCCCGGAGCACACCGGGGAGCTGTTTTTT. Translating gives CSGGPEHTGELFF.

This clonotype was counted between two and nine times. CDR3 in DNA: TGCAGTGCTAGAGACCTTCGGTACTTAGCCAAAAACATTCAGTACTTC. Its protein product is CSARDLRYLAKNIQYF. The J gene is TRBJ2-4, the V gene TRBV20-1; D unresolved. Trimming stripped 0 bases from V and 0 bases from J, with 12 bases between. Germline V gene lookup returns CDR1 DFQATT and CDR2 SNEGSKA (reference sequence). This CDR3 spans 16 amino acids.

The rearrangement links TRBV3-1 to TRBJ2-1; D is ambiguous. The V gene's germline CDR1 is LGHDT and CDR2 YNNKEL (reference sequence). The CDR3 has 13 residues. The V gene lost 1 base and the J gene lost 7 bases, with 8 bases spanning the gap. The CDR3 DNA reads as TGTGCCAGCAGCCAAGTTACCGGAAATGAGCAGTTCTTC. It codes for CASSQVTGNEQFF.